This T cell receptor (beta chain) came from a study of CD8+ T cells in alopecia areata. Whole-study findings and limits: Under tofacitinib, fewer expanded CD8+ clones appeared among the top 100 scalp clones.

Treatment given: oral pan-JAK inhibitor, 5-10 mg twice daily. Germline assignment: CDR1 SQVTM and CDR2 ANQGSEA. The CDR3 covers 16 residues. J lost 2 bases, V lost 7 bases, and 15 bases had no gene match. This clone was observed a few times. The antigen is not known. RNA, once extracted, was reverse transcribed into cDNA for use as the sequencing template. The table came from immunoSEQ multiplex PCR; TCRdb's copy has only in-frame clones and leaves some out. The table lists hundreds of thousands of clones, more than 45% of them singletons. The sample here was CD4+ T cells sorted from blood, taken at week 24, from a patient treated with tofacitinib. This sequence originates from a human donor with alopecia areata. The rearrangement joins TRBV29-1 to TRBJ2-3, with 7 bases fitting TRBD2. The CDR3 bases are TGCAGCGGAAGAGGGGTGATAGCGGGTGCCACAGATACGCAGTATTTT. Translated, it gives CSGRGVIAGATDTQYF.